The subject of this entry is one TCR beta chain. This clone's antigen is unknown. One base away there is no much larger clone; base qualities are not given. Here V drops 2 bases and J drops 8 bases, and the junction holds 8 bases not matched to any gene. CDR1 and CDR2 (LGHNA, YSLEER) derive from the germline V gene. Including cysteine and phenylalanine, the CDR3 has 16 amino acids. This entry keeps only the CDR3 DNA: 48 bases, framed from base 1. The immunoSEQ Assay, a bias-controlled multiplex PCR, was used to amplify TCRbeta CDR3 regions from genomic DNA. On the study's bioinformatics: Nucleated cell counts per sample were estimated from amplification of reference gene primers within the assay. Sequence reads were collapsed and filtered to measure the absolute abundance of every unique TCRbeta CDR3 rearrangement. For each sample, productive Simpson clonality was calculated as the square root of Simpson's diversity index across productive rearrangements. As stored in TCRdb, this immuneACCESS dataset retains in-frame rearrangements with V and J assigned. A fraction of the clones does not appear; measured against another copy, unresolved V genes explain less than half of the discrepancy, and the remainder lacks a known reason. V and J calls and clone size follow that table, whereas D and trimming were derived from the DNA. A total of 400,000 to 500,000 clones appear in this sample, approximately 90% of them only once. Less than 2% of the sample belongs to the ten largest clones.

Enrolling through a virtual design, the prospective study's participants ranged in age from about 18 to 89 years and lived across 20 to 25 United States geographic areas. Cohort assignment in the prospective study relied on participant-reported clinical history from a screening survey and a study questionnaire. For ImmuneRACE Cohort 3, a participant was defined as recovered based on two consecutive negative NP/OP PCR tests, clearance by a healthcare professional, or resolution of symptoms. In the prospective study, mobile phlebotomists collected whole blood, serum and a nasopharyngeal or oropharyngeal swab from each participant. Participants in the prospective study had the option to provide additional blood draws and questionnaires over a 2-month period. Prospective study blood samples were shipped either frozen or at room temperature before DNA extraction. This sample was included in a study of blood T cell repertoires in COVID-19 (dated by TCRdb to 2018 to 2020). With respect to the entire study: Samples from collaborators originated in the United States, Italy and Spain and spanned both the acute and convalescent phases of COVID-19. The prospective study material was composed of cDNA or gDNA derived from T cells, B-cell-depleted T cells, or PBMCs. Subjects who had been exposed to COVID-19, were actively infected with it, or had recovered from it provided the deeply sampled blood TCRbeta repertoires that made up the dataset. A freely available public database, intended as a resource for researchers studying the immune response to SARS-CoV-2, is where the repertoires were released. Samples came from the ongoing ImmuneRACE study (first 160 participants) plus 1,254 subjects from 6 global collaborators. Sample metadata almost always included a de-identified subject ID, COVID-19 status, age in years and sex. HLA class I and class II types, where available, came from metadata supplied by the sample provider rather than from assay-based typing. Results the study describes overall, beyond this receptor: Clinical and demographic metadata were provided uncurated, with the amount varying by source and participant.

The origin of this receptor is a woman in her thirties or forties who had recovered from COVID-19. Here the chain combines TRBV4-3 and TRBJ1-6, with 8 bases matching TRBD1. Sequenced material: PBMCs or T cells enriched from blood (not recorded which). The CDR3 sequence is CASSQLQGAFYSPLHF. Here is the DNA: TGCGCCAGCAGCCAATTGCAGGGGGCGTTTTATTCACCCCTCCACTTT.